A selection of T cell receptor beta chains follows, all from one sample in a study of T cell changes during pregnancy in multiple sclerosis. Method: immunoSEQ multiplex PCR; TCRdb's copy keeps in-frame clones and lacks some. The table has around 33,000 clones, 92% seen once; the top ten hold approximately 0.5%. The sequencing here drew on CD4+ T cells from peripheral blood mononuclear cells, taken after pregnancy. Source of these receptors: a female donor with multiple sclerosis, enrolled in a pregnancy study. The CDR3 runs from the conserved cysteine through the conserved F or W. D genes are given only for firm matches. Some rows have no size entry. The others give once, few or many, or a class for an expanded clone.

>NA|NA|TRBJ2-1|TRBV15
CATSLSGIDNEQFF
TGTGCCACCAGCCTATCCGGGATAGACAATGAGCAGTTCTTC
>NA|NA|TRBJ1-5|TRBV7-9
CASSLVQGEPQHF
TGTGCCAGCAGCTTAGTTCAGGGTGAGCCCCAGCATTTT
>TRBD1|NA|TRBJ2-7|TRBV2
CASSETGVNYEQYF
TGTGCCAGCAGTGAAACAGGGGTCAACTACGAGCAGTACTTC
>TRBD1|once|TRBJ1-2|TRBV5-4
CASSSGATGDYGYTF
TGTGCCAGCAGCTCTGGCGCGACAGGGGACTATGGCTACACCTTC
>NA|once|TRBJ2-7|TRBV20-1
CSARDFYEQYF
TGCAGTGCCCGGGACTTCTACGAGCAGTACTTC
>TRBD1|NA|TRBJ1-3|TRBV18
CASSPVGTGGSGNTIYF
TGTGCCAGCTCACCCGTCGGGACAGGGGGCTCTGGAAACACCATATATTTT
>TRBD2|NA|TRBJ2-3|TRBV5-1
CASSYLAGVGTDTQYF
TGCGCCAGCAGCTACTTAGCGGGAGTAGGCACAGATACGCAGTATTTT
>NA|NA|TRBJ1-2|TRBV28
CASSPPASGGYTF
TGTGCCAGCAGTCCTCCCGCCTCGGGTGGCTACACCTTC
>TRBD1|NA|TRBJ2-3|TRBV7-6
CASSLDRYSLSTDTQYF
TGTGCCAGCAGCCTGGACAGGTACTCACTTAGCACAGATACGCAGTATTTT
>TRBD1|NA|TRBJ1-1|TRBV18
CASSLDRGLTEAFF
TGTGCCAGCTCACTAGACAGGGGGCTTACTGAAGCTTTCTTT
>NA|NA|TRBJ1-2|TRBV6-5
CASSYSRYYGYTF
TGTGCCAGCAGTTACTCGCGGTACTATGGCTACACCTTC
>NA|NA|TRBJ1-6|TRBV2
CASSYDNVPNSPLHF
TGTGCCAGCAGCTATGACAACGTTCCCAATTCACCCCTCCACTTT
>TRBD1|NA|TRBJ2-2|TRBV30
CAWSVGTGNAGELFF
TGTGCCTGGAGTGTTGGGACAGGGAACGCCGGGGAGCTGTTTTTT
>NA|NA|TRBJ1-1|TRBV19
CASSSPIVGAAEAFF
TGTGCCAGTAGTTCCCCCATCGTCGGCGCGGCTGAAGCTTTCTTT
>TRBD1|NA|TRBJ1-1|TRBV5-4
CASSLAGQVNTEAFF
TGTGCCAGCAGCTTGGCGGGACAGGTGAACACTGAAGCTTTCTTT
>NA|NA|TRBJ1-3|TRBV25-1
CASSLDGGYGNTIYF
TGTGCCAGCTCCCTTGACGGGGGGTATGGAAACACCATATATTTT
>TRBD1|NA|TRBJ1-1|TRBV5-1
CASSLVVTGGQGAEAFF
TGCGCCAGCAGCTTGGTTGTGACAGGTGGTCAGGGGGCTGAAGCTTTCTTT
>NA|NA|TRBJ1-1|TRBV19
CASSITTANTEAFF
TGTGCCAGTAGTATAACGACAGCCAACACTGAAGCTTTCTTT
>TRBD1|few|TRBJ2-7|TRBV7-9
CASSWGQGMDEQYF
TGTGCCAGCAGCTGGGGACAGGGGATGGACGAGCAGTACTTC
>NA|NA|TRBJ1-1|TRBV7-9
CASSSGEVRTEAFF
TGTGCCAGCAGCTCAGGGGAAGTACGGACTGAAGCTTTCTTT
>TRBD1|NA|TRBJ2-2|TRBV9
CASSVELRQGFTGELFF
TGTGCCAGCAGCGTAGAGCTCAGACAGGGTTTTACCGGGGAGCTGTTTTTT
>NA|NA|TRBJ2-1|TRBV7-3
CASSSFRGEGRNEQFF
TGTGCCAGCAGCTCTTTTCGCGGGGAAGGGAGAAATGAGCAGTTCTTC
>NA|NA|TRBJ1-2|TRBV5-1
CASSGMGRGVGQVGYTF
TGCGCCAGCAGTGGAATGGGGCGCGGAGTCGGACAAGTGGGCTACACCTTC
>NA|NA|TRBJ1-1|TRBV28
CASSLGGPSTEAFF
TGTGCCAGCAGTTTGGGAGGGCCGAGCACTGAAGCTTTCTTT
>TRBD2|NA|TRBJ2-2|TRBV7-3
CASTAVGGMNTGELFF
TGTGCCAGCACTGCAGTGGGGGGGATGAACACCGGGGAGCTGTTTTTT
>TRBD1|NA|TRBJ1-1|TRBV27
CASSLRDSYEAFF
TGTGCCAGCAGTTTACGGGACAGTTATGAAGCTTTCTTT
>NA|NA|TRBJ2-5|TRBV6-1
CASRGGRARETQYF
TGTGCCAGCAGGGGGGGAAGGGCGCGGGAGACCCAGTACTTC
>NA|NA|TRBJ2-1|TRBV9
CASSVATRSEQFF
TGTGCCAGCAGCGTAGCTACGAGGAGTGAGCAGTTCTTC
>NA|NA|TRBJ1-2|TRBV30
CAWSGASYGYTF
TGTGCCTGGAGCGGAGCTTCCTATGGCTACACCTTC
>TRBD2|once|TRBJ2-3|TRBV29-1
CSVGLAVTDTQYF
TGCAGCGTGGGACTAGCGGTAACCGATACGCAGTATTTT
>NA|NA|TRBJ2-2|TRBV27
CASSLSGGGNRGLWTGELFF
TGTGCCAGCAGTTTATCGGGTGGAGGGAATCGGGGCTTATGGACCGGGGAGCTGTTTTTT
>NA|NA|TRBJ2-2|TRBV23-1
CASSPGCTGELFF
TGCGCCAGCAGTCCAGGGTGTACCGGGGAGCTGTTTTTT
>TRBD1|NA|TRBJ1-3|TRBV25-1
CASSETGVIYF
TGTGCCAGCAGTGAGACAGGGGTCATATATTTT
>TRBD1|once|TRBJ1-1|TRBV6-5
CAGKKTGAATEAFF
TGTGCCGGCAAAAAAACAGGGGCGGCCACTGAAGCTTTCTTT
>NA|NA|TRBJ2-1|TRBV7-9
CASSLRSSVENEQFF
TGTGCCAGCAGCTTACGGTCTAGCGTGGAAAATGAGCAGTTCTTC
>TRBD1|NA|TRBJ2-2|TRBV7-2
CASSSRGQGAFGSTGELFF
TGTGCCAGCAGTTCTAGGGGACAGGGGGCGTTCGGGTCTACCGGGGAGCTGTTTTTT
>NA|NA|TRBJ2-3|TRBV29-1
CSGDTGITDTQYF
TGCAGCGGAGATACAGGGATAACAGATACGCAGTATTTT